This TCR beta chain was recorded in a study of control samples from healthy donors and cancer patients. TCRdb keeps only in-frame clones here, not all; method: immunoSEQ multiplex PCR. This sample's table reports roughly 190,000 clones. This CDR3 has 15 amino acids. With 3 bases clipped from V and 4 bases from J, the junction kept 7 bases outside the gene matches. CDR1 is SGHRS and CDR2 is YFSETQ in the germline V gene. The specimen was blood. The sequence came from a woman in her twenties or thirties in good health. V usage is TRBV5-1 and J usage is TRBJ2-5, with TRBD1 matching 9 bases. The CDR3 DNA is TGCGCCAGCAGCTCGGGGGACAGGGTGGGAGAGACCCAGTACTTC. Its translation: CASSSGDRVGETQYF.